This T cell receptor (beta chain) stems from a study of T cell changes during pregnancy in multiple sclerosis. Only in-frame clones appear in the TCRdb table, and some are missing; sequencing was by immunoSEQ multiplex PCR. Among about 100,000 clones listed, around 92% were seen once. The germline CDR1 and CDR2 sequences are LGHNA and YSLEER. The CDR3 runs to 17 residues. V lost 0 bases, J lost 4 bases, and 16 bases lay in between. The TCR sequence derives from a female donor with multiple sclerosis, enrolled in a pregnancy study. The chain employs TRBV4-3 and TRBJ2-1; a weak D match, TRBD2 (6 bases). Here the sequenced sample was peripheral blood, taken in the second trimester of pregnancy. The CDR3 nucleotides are TGCGCCAGCAGCCAAGAGGGGGGACGGCTGGCATACAATGAGCAGTTCTTC. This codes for CASSQEGGRLAYNEQFF.